The 19 T cell receptor beta chains in this list originate from one sample, sequenced in a study of regulatory T cells in long-lasting Graves disease. Noted time point: persistent/refractory GD, antithyroid drugs over 5 years with positive TRAb. From PBMCs, RNA was extracted and then used to make the TCR library. Building the TCR beta libraries relied on iRepertoire HTBI primers, and CDR3 regions underwent Arm-PCR. Each CDR3 protein gets one entry after TCRdb re-called the multiplex PCR reads with MiXCR. The sample contains 450,000 or so distinct CDR3 sequences, around 20% of which appear only once. The material was peripheral blood mononuclear cells (PBMCs), obtained when the disease was refractory, from a patient treated with antithyroid drugs. These receptors were taken from a female donor with Graves disease.

There are many counts of this clonotype. This rearrangement joins TRBV30 to TRBJ2-7; 7 bases agree with TRBD1. The germline V gene encodes CDR1 GTSNPN and CDR2 SVGIG (reference sequence). After removal of 4 bases from V and 6 bases from J, the junction contained 9 bases not matched to a gene. CDR3 length: 13 residues. CDR3 DNA: TGTGCCTGGATAAAACTGGCAGGGGGCGAGCAGTACTTC. Translation: CAWIKLAGGEQYF.

The table lists this clonotype with many counts. V usage is TRBV6-1 and J usage is TRBJ1-3; D gene ambiguous. V lost 6 bases to trimming and J lost 5 bases, with 11 bases between them. Per the germline V gene, CDR1 is MNHNS and CDR2 is SASEGT. This CDR3 spans 13 amino acids. As DNA, the CDR3 is TGTGCCAGCAGCTCGCTCTTGAGAAACACCATATATTTT. This sequence encodes CASSSLLRNTIYF.

The V and J genes are TRBV7-8 and TRBJ2-7; a weak D match, TRBD2 (6 bases). Germline assignment: CDR1 SGHVS and CDR2 FQNEAQ. Trimming pared 5 bases from V and 2 bases from J, leaving 13 bases between. The CDR3 contains 14 residues. The CDR3 loop is CASSTLGGPYEQYF. The CDR3, as DNA: TGTGCCAGCAGCACCCTGGGGGGACCCTACGAGCAGTACTTC.

The table lists this clonotype with many counts. The chain combines TRBV28 with TRBJ1-2, with D possibly TRBD1 on 5 matching bases. The CDR3 sequence is 15 residues long. Looked up from germline, CDR1 is MDHEN and CDR2 is SYDVKM. The ends were cut back, 7 bases at V and 2 bases at J, with 17 bases in the middle. As DNA, the CDR3 is TGTGCCAGCACTTCCGGGGGACTTAGGAACTATGGCTACACCTTC. This encodes CASTSGGLRNYGYTF.

This clonotype was seen a few times. This sequence joins TRBV7-2 and TRBJ2-5, with 7 nucleotides matching TRBD2. Trimming at V came to 6 bases and at J to 10 bases, leaving 11 bases not matched to a gene. The CDR3 consists of 13 residues. In germline, CDR1 is SGHTA, CDR2 FQGNSA. The CDR3 DNA reads TGTGCCAGCAGTAGCGGGCCCCTGATTGACCAGTACTTC. The encoded protein is CASSSGPLIDQYF.

This clonotype was seen repeatedly, ten times or more. The chain uses TRBV28 and TRBJ2-7; TRBD1 matches 10 bases. The J segment lost 8 bases and the V segment lost 10 bases, leaving 14 bases of the junction unmatched. Germline loops: CDR1 MDHEN, CDR2 SYDVKM. CDR3 length equals 14 residues. Here the CDR3 DNA reads TGTGCCACCACTGCCCAGACAGGGGGCTCAAAGCAGTACTTC. This translates into CATTAQTGGSKQYF.

This clonotype was counted between two and nine times. V usage is TRBV6-1 and J usage is TRBJ1-1; D not resolved. The CDR3 runs 13 residues. Looked up from germline, CDR1 is MNHNS and CDR2 is SASEGT. The V gene lost 5 bases and the J gene lost 3 bases, with 10 bases spanning the gap. This chain's CDR3 is CASSRRRDTEAFF. In DNA form, the CDR3 reads TGTGCCAGCAGTCGACGGCGGGACACTGAAGCTTTCTTT.

Ten or more counts support this clonotype. Here the CDR3 DNA reads TGTGCCAGCAGTTTAGAAAGGGAACTTGGTTCACCCCTCCACTTT. Its protein product is CASSLERELGSPLHF. J is TRBJ1-6 and V is TRBV12-3 or TRBV12-4; no clear D gene. The CDR3 consists of 15 residues. V lost 1 base and J lost 9, with 13 bases in between.

This clonotype came up a few times. The rearrangement links TRBV5-5 to TRBJ2-3, with D hard to call. The CDR3 is 14 amino acids. Germline V gives CDR1 SGHKS, CDR2 YYEKEE (reference sequence). The V end lost 0 bases, the J end lost 5 bases, and 10 bases lay between the germline ends. In DNA, the CDR3 is TGTGCCAGCAGCTTGGGACTGATGAGAGATACGCAGTATTTT. Translation: CASSLGLMRDTQYF.

The chain combines TRBV4-1 with TRBJ1-1; D gene unclear. The CDR3 runs to 14 residues. V lost 1 base to trimming and J lost 0 bases, with 6 bases between them. The germline CDR1 and CDR2 sequences are MGHRA and YSYEKL. This CDR3 reads CASSQGRLNTEAFF. CDR3 coding DNA: TGCGCCAGCAGCCAAGGGCGATTGAACACTGAAGCTTTCTTT.

V and J are TRBV30 and TRBJ1-1, with TRBD1 as a possible D gene (5 bases). Germline V CDR1 and CDR2: GTSNPN, SVGIG (reference sequence). The CDR3 spans 14 residues. Trimming removed 0 bases at V and 1 base at J, with 9 bases between. CDR3 DNA sequence: TGTGCCTGGAGTGTCGGGGCAGGGAACACTGAAGCTTTCTTT. This translates into CAWSVGAGNTEAFF.

The chain is built from TRBV5-6 and TRBJ2-7; 8 bases line up with TRBD2. J lost 5 bases, V lost 2 bases, and 9 bases had no gene match. Germline CDR1 is SGHDT and CDR2 is YYEEEE. The CDR3 spans 15 residues. CDR3 loop: CASSFRGLGVDEQYF. The CDR3 DNA reads as TGTGCCAGCAGCTTTCGGGGACTAGGTGTAGACGAGCAGTACTTC.

This clonotype was recorded a few times. The rearrangement joins TRBV4-1 to TRBJ2-7; the D gene is possibly TRBD1 (6 bases). The CDR3 totals 15 residues. Germline V gives CDR1 MGHRA, CDR2 YSYEKL. V was cut by 1 base and J by 5 bases, with 15 bases left in between. Here the CDR3 reads CASSQASGRGDEQYF. In nucleotides, the CDR3 is TGCGCCAGCAGCCAAGCATCGGGCAGGGGTGACGAGCAGTACTTC.

V is TRBV3-1 and J is TRBJ2-7; 15 bases line up with TRBD2. Germline CDR1 LGHDT, CDR2 YNNKEL (reference sequence). The CDR3 consists of 18 residues. Trimming took 4 bases from V and 4 from J; bases not matched to a gene: 11. The chain's CDR3 is CASSPGAGTSGRSYEQYF. In DNA form, the CDR3 reads TGTGCCAGCAGCCCCGGGGCCGGGACTAGCGGGAGGTCTTACGAGCAGTACTTC.

This clonotype was seen once. This sequence joins TRBV20-1 and TRBJ2-7, with D uncertain. With 0 bases removed from V and 5 bases from J, the gap between germline ends came to 8 bases. Per germline, CDR1 DFQATT and CDR2 SNEGSKA (reference sequence). CDR3 length equals 12 residues. The CDR3 region has the DNA TGCAGTGCTAGAGATCTCTGGCACGAGCAGTACTTC. Translating it yields CSARDLWHEQYF.

The V call is TRBV29-1, the J call TRBJ2-7; TRBD2 matches 9 bases. There are 13 residues in the CDR3. Looked up from germline, CDR1 is SQVTM and CDR2 is ANQGSEA. J was trimmed by 3 bases and V by 4 bases; bases with no gene match: 4. Written as DNA, the CDR3 is TGCAGCGTTGTAGGGACTAGCATCTACGAGCAGTACTTC. This sequence encodes CSVVGTSIYEQYF.

This clonotype turned up a few times. V usage is TRBV2 and J usage is TRBJ2-1; 11 nucleotides agree with TRBD1. The CDR3 spans 15 residues. CDR1 is SNHLY, CDR2 FYNNEI, per germline. J gave up 7 bases and V 6 bases, and 8 bases lay outside the gene matches. The DNA of the CDR3 is TGTGCCAGCAGACGCCGGGACAGGGGGGCTAATGAGCAGTTCTTC. Its protein is CASRRRDRGANEQFF.

This clonotype has a count of ten or more. This sequence joins TRBV28 and TRBJ2-5; possibly TRBD2 for D (5 bases). Per germline, CDR1 MDHEN and CDR2 SYDVKM. V was cut by 8 bases and J by 1 base, with 11 bases left in between. The CDR3 is 13 residues long. The CDR3 coding sequence is TGTGCCAGCGAGAGGGAATTCCAAGAGACCCAGTACTTC. This gives the protein CASEREFQETQYF.

This clonotype was counted a few times. The gene calls are TRBV6-1 and TRBJ1-3, with 7 bases matching TRBD1. This CDR3 is built from 14 residues. With 8 bases clipped from V and 8 bases from J, the junction kept 12 bases outside the gene matches. CDR1 is MNHNS, CDR2 SASEGT, per germline. CDR3 sequence (DNA): TGTGCCAGCGCTGTCTCGGGACAGCCGGACACCATATATTTT. Translation gives CASAVSGQPDTIYF.